One sample yielded the 4 T cell receptor beta chains listed below, sequenced in a study of blood T cell repertoires in COVID-19. The assay was immunoSEQ multiplex PCR, and TCRdb's table has in-frame clones only and misses some. The table shows roughly 320,000 clones, with 89% occurring only once. The sequenced material came from peripheral blood. These receptors were collected from a young woman with COVID-19, enrolled during active disease.

The rearrangement links TRBV19 to TRBJ2-6; TRBD1 is a possible D gene (6 bases). CDR3 length equals 15 residues. V dropped 5 bases and J dropped 5 bases, with 13 bases sitting between them. CDR1 and CDR2 (germline): LNHDA, SQIVND (reference sequence). The CDR3 sequence is CASSGGSVRANVLTF. The CDR3 nucleotides are TGTGCCAGTAGTGGGGGCTCGGTCCGGGCCAACGTCCTGACTTTC.

The chain combines TRBV5-1 with TRBJ1-6, with TRBD1 identical over 11 bases. Germline trimming cut 4 bases from V and 14 bases from J; bases unmatched to any gene: 11. The CDR3 is 15 amino acids. Germline V lookup: CDR1 SGHRS, CDR2 YFSETQ. CDR3 loop: CASSQGTGGRLALHF. As DNA, the CDR3 is TGCGCCAGCAGCCAGGGGACAGGGGGTCGCCTGGCCCTCCACTTT.

This clone was seen a single time. The V and J genes are TRBV19 and TRBJ1-5, with TRBD1 identical over 10 bases. After removal of 5 bases from V and 6 bases from J, the junction contained 7 bases not matched to a gene. Germline CDR1 reads LNHDA; CDR2 reads SQIVND (reference sequence). The CDR3 is 15 amino acids. In DNA, the CDR3 is TGTGCCAGTAGTCAGGGACAGGGGAAGGGTCAGCCCCAGCATTTT. It encodes CASSQGQGKGQPQHF.

This clone appeared a single time. The J gene is TRBJ1-1, the V gene TRBV6-5; 8 bases are shared with TRBD1. From germline, CDR1 is MNHEY and CDR2 SVGAGI. The CDR3 loop spans 13 amino acids. The ends lost 8 bases at V and 9 bases at J; junction bases unmatched: 11. CDR3 coding DNA: TGTGCCAGCGAGATCAGGGGGCGGGGTCAAGCTTTCTTT. It translates to CASEIRGRGQAFF.